This TCR beta chain was retrieved from a study of OX40 agonist ivuxolimab in advanced cancers. Study-wide points: Expanded clones belonging to CD8+ T cells outnumbered, on average, those of CD4+.

The CDR3 has 14 amino acids. V was shortened by 0 bases and J by 10 bases, with 15 bases between the two germline ends. Germline V gene sequence: CDR1 SGDLS, CDR2 YYNGEE. Autoimmune disease history or systemic immunosuppression disqualified patients. Sequencing used immunoSEQ multiplex PCR; TCRdb keeps in-frame clones, though not all of them. The data hold roughly 51,000 clones, with approximately 91% observed a single time. As concerns this clone: Its antigen is not known.

The specimen was CD4+ or CD8+ T cells sorted from blood, collected in a trial of the OX40 agonist ivuxolimab. This chain joins TRBV9 and TRBJ2-3, with D possibly being TRBD2 (5 bases). The origin of this receptor is an adult with an advanced solid tumor such as melanoma, head and neck, liver or kidney cancer. CDR3: CASSVGGWEYAQYF. Here the CDR3 DNA reads TGTGCCAGCAGCGTAGGCGGGTGGGAATATGCGCAGTATTTT. The full variable domain, completed using reference TRBV9 and TRBJ2-3, is DSGVTQTPKHLITATGQRVTLRCSPRSGDLSVYWYQQSLDQGLQFLIQYYNGEERAKGNILERFSAQQFPDLHSELNLSSLELGDSALYFCASSVGGWEYAQYFGPGTRLTVL.